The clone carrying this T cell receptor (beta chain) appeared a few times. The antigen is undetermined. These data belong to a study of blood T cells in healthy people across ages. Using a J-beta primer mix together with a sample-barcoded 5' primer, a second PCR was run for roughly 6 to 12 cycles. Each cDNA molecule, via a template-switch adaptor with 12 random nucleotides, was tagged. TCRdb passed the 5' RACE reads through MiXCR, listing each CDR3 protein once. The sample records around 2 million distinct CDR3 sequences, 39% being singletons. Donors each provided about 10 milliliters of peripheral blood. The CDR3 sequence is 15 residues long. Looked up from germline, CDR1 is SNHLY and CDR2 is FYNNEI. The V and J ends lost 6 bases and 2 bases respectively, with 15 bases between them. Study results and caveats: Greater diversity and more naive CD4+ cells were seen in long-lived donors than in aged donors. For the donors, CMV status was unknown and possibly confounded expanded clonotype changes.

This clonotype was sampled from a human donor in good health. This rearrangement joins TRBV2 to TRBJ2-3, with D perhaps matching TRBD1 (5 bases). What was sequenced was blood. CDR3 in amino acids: CASRRTPITTDTQYF. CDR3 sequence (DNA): TGTGCCAGCAGGCGGACACCCATAACCACAGATACGCAGTATTTT. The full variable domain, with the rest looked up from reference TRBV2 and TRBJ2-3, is EPEVTQTPSHQVTQMGQEVILRCVPISNHLYFYWYRQILGQKVEFLVSFYNNEISEKSEIFDDQFSVERPDGSNFTLKIRSTKLEDSAMYFCASRRTPITTDTQYFGPGTRLTVL.